Listed below are T cell receptor beta chains from one sample, sequenced in a study of cytomegalovirus exposure and HLA in healthy donors. Repertoires were generated with immunoSEQ multiplex PCR, while TCRdb's copy carries only in-frame clones and drops some. This table has approximately 150,000 clones, around 82% appearing once. The material sequenced was PBMCs. Every receptor here comes from a man aged 25-45 years in good health and CMV-seropositive. CDR3s include the opening cysteine and the closing phenylalanine or tryptophan. A D gene is named only where the DNA matches it firmly. Not every row has a clone size; where given, it reads once, few, many or a size class.

d_call	clone_size	j_call	v_call	cdr3_nt	cdr3_aa
NA	once	TRBJ2-2	TRBV5-4	TGTGCCAGCAGCGGTAGCGGCACCGGGGAGCTGTTTTTT	CASSGSGTGELFF
TRBD2	NA	TRBJ2-5	TRBV12-5	TGTGCTAGTGCCGAGGCGGGGGTCCAAGAGACCCAGTACTTC	CASAEAGVQETQYF
NA	NA	TRBJ2-5	TRBV5-4	TGTGCCAGCAGCTATGGGGGCACCGAACAAGAGACCCAGTACTTC	CASSYGGTEQETQYF
NA	once	TRBJ2-7	TRBV6-4	TGTGCCAGCAGCCTTCAGGATGGTTACGAGCAGTACTTC	CASSLQDGYEQYF
NA	NA	TRBJ1-1	TRBV21-1	TGTGCCAGCAGCAACCCCGGCACTGAAGCTTTCTTT	CASSNPGTEAFF
NA	few	TRBJ1-3	TRBV16	TGTGCCAGCAGCCAATCTACGGGGGGGCCTGGAAACACCATATATTTT	CASSQSTGGPGNTIYF
TRBD1	NA	TRBJ2-7	TRBV6-1	TGTGCCAGCAGTCGGGACAGCCCCTACGAGCAGTACTTC	CASSRDSPYEQYF
NA	NA	TRBJ2-7	TRBV21-1	TGTGCCAGGACAGGTGCCCACGAGCAGTACTTC	CARTGAHEQYF
TRBD2	NA	TRBJ2-1	TRBV2	TGTGCCAGCATCGACCTACTAGCGGGAGGGCCTAGTTCCTACAATGAGCAGTTCTTC	CASIDLLAGGPSSYNEQFF
NA	NA	TRBJ2-7	TRBV4-1	TGCGCCAGCAGCCAAGTATTTAACGAGCAGTACTTC	CASSQVFNEQYF
NA	few	TRBJ2-7	TRBV25-1	TGTGCCAGCAGTGAATCCCATACAGGTCGGCAGTACTTC	CASSESHTGRQYF
NA	once	TRBJ1-1	TRBV30	TGTGCCTGGAGCCTTGCCGGGGCTGAAGCTTTCTTT	CAWSLAGAEAFF
NA	NA	TRBJ2-3	TRBV28	TGTGCCAGCAGCCGGGGACTCTACCCGCAGTATTTT	CASSRGLYPQYF
NA	NA	TRBJ2-1	TRBV2	TGTGCCAGCAAATCAGGGCAGGGCTACAATGAGCAGTTCTTC	CASKSGQGYNEQFF
TRBD1	NA	TRBJ1-1	TRBV27	TGTGCCAGCAGGTTACAGCAGGGGGGCACTGAAGCTTTCTTT	CASRLQQGGTEAFF
NA	NA	TRBJ2-7	TRBV28	TGTGCCACGGGAATTCACGAGCAGTACTTC	CATGIHEQYF
NA	few	TRBJ2-7	TRBV27	TGTGCCAGCAGTGCCCCCTGGACGGGGGCCTACGAGCAGTACTTC	CASSAPWTGAYEQYF
TRBD2	NA	TRBJ2-7	TRBV29-1	TGCAGCGTCGGACTAGCGGAGAGGGCCTACGAGCAGTACTTC	CSVGLAERAYEQYF
NA	NA	TRBJ2-3	TRBV7-7	TGTGCCAGCAGCTTAACAATCGTCCGACAAACCACAGATACGCAGTATTTT	CASSLTIVRQTTDTQYF
NA	NA	TRBJ2-5	TRBV5-4	TGTGCCAGCAGCGAGGAAGCCCAGTGGGGGGCCCAGTACTTC	CASSEEAQWGAQYF
NA	NA	TRBJ1-1	TRBV6-6	TGTGCCAGCAGCTATGACAGGTACACTGAAGCTTTCTTT	CASSYDRYTEAFF
TRBD1	NA	TRBJ2-7	TRBV5-1	TGCGCCAGCAGCCCGATGGGACAGGGGTCCTACGAGCAGTACTTC	CASSPMGQGSYEQYF
TRBD2	NA	TRBJ2-1	TRBV6-4	TGTGCCAGCAGTGACGAAGCGGGAGGCGACTACAATGAGCAGTTCTTC	CASSDEAGGDYNEQFF
NA	NA	TRBJ1-4	TRBV4-3	TGCGCCAGCAGCCCTGGGGGGGGGATGTTGGGTGAAAAACTGTTTTTT	CASSPGGGMLGEKLFF
TRBD1	NA	TRBJ2-1	TRBV28	TGTGCCAGCAGAACAACGGGACAGGGGGCGTTCTACAATGAGCAGTTCTTC	CASRTTGQGAFYNEQFF
NA	NA	TRBJ1-5	TRBV6-6	TGTGCCAGCAGTAGGCAGGTCGGAGGGCCCCAGCATTTT	CASSRQVGGPQHF
NA	NA	TRBJ2-2	TRBV6-6	TGTGCCAGCAGTTACTCGAGTCCCGGGGAGCTGTTTTTT	CASSYSSPGELFF
TRBD1	NA	TRBJ2-7	TRBV28	TGTGCCAGCAGTTCCCTATACAGGGGGAGCGAGCAGTACTTC	CASSSLYRGSEQYF
TRBD1	NA	TRBJ2-7	TRBV19	TGTGCCAGTAGTATAGGGAACAGGGGGATCGACGAGCAGTACTTC	CASSIGNRGIDEQYF
TRBD2	NA	TRBJ2-7	TRBV5-6	TGTGCCAGCAGTACTGGACTAGCGGTCTACGAGCAGTACTTC	CASSTGLAVYEQYF
TRBD1	few	TRBJ2-7	TRBV11-2	TGTGCCAGCAGCTTAGGCAACAGGGGACCCTACGAGCAGTACTTC	CASSLGNRGPYEQYF
TRBD2	NA	TRBJ2-7	TRBV5-1	TGCGCCAGCAGCTTGAAACTAGCGGGCCGGTACGAGCAGTACTTC	CASSLKLAGRYEQYF
TRBD1	NA	TRBJ1-2	TRBV25-1	TGTGCCAGCAGTGAACCAACAGGGGGCTATGGCTACACCTTC	CASSEPTGGYGYTF
NA	NA	TRBJ2-1	TRBV11-2	TGTGCCAGCAGCCCCCCGGTTGGCTACAATGAGCAGTTCTTC	CASSPPVGYNEQFF
NA	NA	TRBJ1-1	TRBV29-1	TGCAGCGTTGTACGAGAGGACACTGAAGCTTTCTTT	CSVVREDTEAFF
TRBD1	NA	TRBJ1-3	TRBV11-2	TGTGCCAGCAGCTTCCAGCCGGGACAGGGAAACACCATATATTTT	CASSFQPGQGNTIYF
TRBD1	NA	TRBJ2-3	TRBV28	TGTGCCAGCAGTCCCCACAGGGGCAACACAGATACGCAGTATTTT	CASSPHRGNTDTQYF
NA	NA	TRBJ1-1	TRBV27	TGTGCCAGCAGCCATCAGACAGAGAACACTGAAGCTTTCTTT	CASSHQTENTEAFF
NA	NA	TRBJ2-7	TRBV13	TGTGCCAGCAGCTTAGAGGGTGAGGGCGCACCTTACTACGAGCAGTACTTC	CASSLEGEGAPYYEQYF
TRBD1	NA	TRBJ2-7	TRBV5-1	TGCGCCAGCTCCGCAGGGGGCGTGGATGACGAGCAGTACTTC	CASSAGGVDDEQYF
TRBD1	once	TRBJ1-5	TRBV19	TGTGCCAGTAGTGCCCGGACAGGGGAAAATCAGCCCCAGCATTTT	CASSARTGENQPQHF
NA	NA	TRBJ2-1	TRBV28	TGTGCCAGCAGTTTAATTCCGGACAATGAGCAGTTCTTC	CASSLIPDNEQFF
TRBD2	NA	TRBJ2-3	TRBV10-3	TGTGCCACCGGTTCGAGCGGGAGTGTCTCAGATACGCAGTATTTT	CATGSSGSVSDTQYF
NA	NA	TRBJ1-2	TRBV9	TGTGCCAGCAGCGTAGGGGTTGTCGGCAGGGGATTATGGGGCTACACCTTC	CASSVGVVGRGLWGYTF